These 27 T cell receptor beta chains were sequenced from one sample in a study of blood T cells in healthy people across ages. PCR was performed a second time for roughly 7 to 11 cycles using a sample-barcoded 5' primer and a J-beta primer mix. TCRdb re-called the 5' RACE reads through MiXCR, storing one row per CDR3 protein. There are 450,000 to 600,000 distinct CDR3 sequences in the sample; roughly a quarter occur only once, and over 3.5% lies in the top ten. The same sample was also used in a study of T cells of mothers and their children.

The sample taken for sequencing was blood. The receptor set was obtained from a boy aged 2-15 years in good health.

This rearrangement joins TRBV7-2 to TRBJ1-2; no reliable D call. Germline assignment: CDR1 SGHTA and CDR2 FQGNSA. Trimming removed 5 bases at V and 0 bases at J, with 16 bases between. The CDR3 loop spans 16 amino acids. CDR3 bases: TGTGCCAGCAGCCCGGAGCCCGGCCGGGCTAACTATGGCTACACCTTC. Translated, it gives CASSPEPGRANYGYTF.

The rearrangement joins TRBV20-1 to TRBJ1-6; possible D gene TRBD1, 5 bases. V lost 2 bases to trimming and J lost 10 bases, with 15 bases between them. CDR1 and CDR2 from the germline V gene are DFQATT and SNEGSKA (reference sequence). The CDR3 totals 14 residues. In nucleotides, the CDR3 is TGCAGTGCTAGATCCGGGCAGGGAGTGTCACCCCTCCACTTT. Translating gives CSARSGQGVSPLHF.

This clonotype has more than one count but fewer than ten. The genes are TRBV2 and TRBJ2-4; 9 bases are a match to TRBD2. The CDR3 runs to 14 residues. Germline assignment: CDR1 SNHLY and CDR2 FYNNEI. Trimming at V came to 4 bases and at J to 4 bases, leaving 2 bases not matched to a gene. CDR3: CASSGSGSKNIQYF. CDR3 coding DNA: TGTGCCAGCAGTGGTAGCGGGAGTAAAAACATTCAGTACTTC.

The chain is built from TRBV11-2 and TRBJ2-3, with 11 bases aligning to TRBD1. The CDR3 covers 18 residues. V trimming: 3 bases; J trimming: 5 bases; junction bases outside the gene matches: 13. Germline V gene data show CDR1 as SGHAT and CDR2 as FQNNGV. CDR3 bases: TGTGCCAGCAGCTTCCGGGACAGGGGGTTTGGGAAGAGAGATACGCAGTATTTT. Protein: CASSFRDRGFGKRDTQYF.

The V call is TRBV4-1, the J call TRBJ2-6; 11 positions agree with TRBD2. CDR3 length: 20 residues. The V gene's germline CDR1 is MGHRA and CDR2 YSYEKL. The V segment lost 4 bases and the J segment 2 bases; nucleotides outside the gene matches: 13. The CDR3 DNA follows: TGCGCCAGCAGCCGCACACCTAGCGGGGGGCCTGAAACTGGGGCCAACGTCCTGACTTTC. Protein: CASSRTPSGGPETGANVLTF.

The CDR3 sequence: CASNTQGFGNTIYF. The CDR3 bases are TGTGCCAGCAACACACAGGGATTTGGAAACACCATATATTTT. The chain joins TRBV14 to TRBJ1-3; possible D gene TRBD1, 6 bases. The CDR3 is 14 amino acids. V gave up 7 bases and J gave up 3 bases, with 13 bases separating them. Germline assignment: CDR1 SGHDN and CDR2 FVKESK.

This clonotype was seen a handful of times. V is TRBV27 and J is TRBJ2-7; D not resolved. V lost 6 bases, J lost 0 bases, and 9 bases lay in between. Germline V lookup: CDR1 MNHEY, CDR2 SMNVEV (reference sequence). This CDR3 has 13 amino acids. This chain's CDR3 is CASSAGSSYEQYF. CDR3 nucleotide sequence: TGTGCCAGCAGCGCTGGGTCCTCCTACGAGCAGTACTTC.

There are a few counts of this clonotype. This chain links TRBV20-1 with TRBJ2-7; D remains unclear. Trimming shortened V by 5 bases and J by 2 bases, and 16 bases separated the two germline ends. Germline loops: CDR1 DFQATT, CDR2 SNEGSKA (reference sequence). The CDR3 has 14 residues. In DNA form, the CDR3 reads TGCAGTGCTTCCTTCCCAGGAAGACCCTACGAGCAGTACTTC. Encoded protein: CSASFPGRPYEQYF.

A single count supports this clonotype. The chain employs TRBV9 and TRBJ2-5, with D perhaps given as TRBD1 or TRBD2 (5 bases each). The CDR3 is 15 residues long. CDR1 is SGDLS, CDR2 YYNGEE, per germline. Trimming shortened V by 4 bases and J by 7 bases, and 20 bases separated the two germline ends. The CDR3 loop reads CASSPSAGTGGTQYF. The DNA of the CDR3 is TGTGCCAGCAGCCCGTCAGCCGGGACCGGTGGGACCCAGTACTTC.

This clonotype was recorded once. CDR3 residues: CSARGQGAYAGYTF. The CDR3 bases are TGCAGTGCTAGAGGACAGGGGGCATACGCAGGCTACACCTTC. The chain employs TRBV20-1 and TRBJ1-2; TRBD1 agrees at 10 bases. V trimming: 1 base; J trimming: 8 bases; junction bases outside the gene matches: 7. Germline V gene data show CDR1 as DFQATT and CDR2 as SNEGSKA (reference sequence). The CDR3 loop spans 14 amino acids.

This chain joins TRBV15 and TRBJ2-1, with 7 bases fitting TRBD2. Germline V gene sequence: CDR1 LNHNV, CDR2 YYDKDF (reference sequence). This CDR3 contains 16 residues. The V gene end was trimmed by 0 bases and the J gene end by 3 bases; junction bases not matched to a gene: 5. The CDR3 sequence: CATSRERGGVYNEQFF. CDR3 sequence (DNA): TGTGCCACCAGCAGAGAGAGGGGAGGGGTCTACAATGAGCAGTTCTTC.

The V gene is TRBV27, the J gene TRBJ1-2; 9 bases are a match to TRBD1. Trimming removed 6 bases from V and 7 bases from J; junction bases left unmatched: 12. CDR3 length equals 15 residues. CDR1 and CDR2 from the germline V gene are MNHEY and SMNVEV (reference sequence). In nucleotides, the CDR3 is TGTGCCAGCAGCCCCCGACAGGGGGTTATCGGTGGCTACACCTTC. Translating gives CASSPRQGVIGGYTF.

In the case of this clonotype: A junction end diverges from the germline sequence, so it may reflect a read error. The rearrangement joins TRBV12-3 or TRBV12-4 to TRBJ2-3, with 12 bases aligning to TRBD2. This CDR3 is 16 amino acids long. The CDR3 nucleotides are TGTGCCAGCAGTTATACTAGCGGGGGGCCCACAGATGCGCAGTATTTT. Its translation is CASSYTSGGPTDAQYF.

This clonotype was observed a handful of times. The chain links TRBV5-1 to TRBJ2-5; 7 bases map to TRBD2. CDR3 length equals 16 residues. V shed 6 bases, J shed 0 bases, and the junction held 11 bases outside the gene matches. The germline gives CDR1 SGHRS, CDR2 YFSETQ. Written as DNA, the CDR3 is TGCGCCAGCACCCGGATGGGACTAAAATACCAAGAGACCCAGTACTTC. It translates to CASTRMGLKYQETQYF.

This sequence joins TRBV20-1 and TRBJ2-5; D unclear. There are 13 residues in the CDR3. Germline CDR1 reads DFQATT; CDR2 reads SNEGSKA (reference sequence). The V and J ends lost 5 bases and 2 bases respectively, with 12 bases between them. The CDR3 DNA follows: TGCAGTGCTGGTGATAGCTTACAAGAGACCCAGTACTTC. This sequence encodes CSAGDSLQETQYF.

V and J are TRBV12-3 or TRBV12-4 and TRBJ2-3; a possible D gene is TRBD2 (6 bases). The CDR3 is 16 amino acids. With 5 bases removed from V and 0 bases from J, the gap between germline ends came to 15 bases. In DNA, the CDR3 is TGTGCCAGCAGTCCCCTAACTAGCAGTAGCACAGATACGCAGTATTTT. Translation gives CASSPLTSSSTDTQYF.

V is TRBV29-1 and J is TRBJ2-1; D remains unclear. The J call may be faulty, since TRBJ2-7 better matches the DNA end. This CDR3 region has 15 residues. Germline assignment: CDR1 SQVTM and CDR2 ANQGSEA. For the CDR3, the DNA is TGCAGCGTTGAAGCGGAGCAGTCCCACGGGTGGGAGCAGTACTTC. This codes for CSVEAEQSHGWEQYF.

This clonotype came up many times. The V and J genes are TRBV5-1 and TRBJ2-5, with 7 nucleotides matching TRBD1. The CDR3 is made up of 13 amino acids. V was pared by 4 bases and J by 5 bases, with 5 bases of the junction left unmatched. CDR1 is SGHRS, CDR2 YFSETQ, per germline. CDR3 in DNA: TGCGCCAGCAGCCTGACAGGGTCGGAGACCCAGTACTTC. This sequence encodes CASSLTGSETQYF.

The rearrangement joins TRBV7-2 to TRBJ2-1; D unresolved. Per the germline V gene, CDR1 is SGHTA and CDR2 is FQGNSA. The CDR3 runs 15 residues. Trimming cost V 5 bases and J 4 bases, with 15 bases left between them. CDR3: CASSVDGGPYNEQFF. The DNA for the CDR3 is TGTGCCAGCAGCGTAGACGGTGGACCATACAATGAGCAGTTCTTC. The full variable domain, in which reference TRBV7-2 and TRBJ2-1 provide the parts outside the CDR3, is GAGVSQSPSNKVTEKGKDVELRCDPISGHTALYWYRQSLGQGLEFLIYFQGNSAPDKSGLPSDRFSAERTGGSVSTLTIQRTQQEDSAVYLCASSVDGGPYNEQFFGPGTRLTVL.

The gene calls are TRBV27 and TRBJ1-5, with D hard to call. Between the trimmed V and J ends, which lost 4 bases and 1 base, there was a span of 8 bases. The CDR3 runs 14 residues. The V gene's germline CDR1 is MNHEY and CDR2 SMNVEV (reference sequence). CDR3 region: CASSSFDSNQPQHF. The CDR3 nucleotides read TGTGCCAGCAGTTCCTTCGACAGCAATCAGCCCCAGCATTTT.

The chain couples TRBV6-2 or TRBV6-3 to TRBJ2-2; unclear D gene. The CDR3 runs 14 residues. Germline-derived CDR1 and CDR2 are MNHEY and SVGEGT. The V gene lost 10 bases and the J gene lost 4 bases, with 16 bases spanning the gap. CDR3 sequence: CATTSGSFTGELFF. In DNA, the CDR3 is TGTGCCACTACCTCGGGCAGCTTCACCGGGGAGCTGTTTTTT.

Concerning this clonotype: The junction departs from germline at one end; a sequencing error may be responsible. The chain couples TRBV4-1 to TRBJ1-3; D is ambiguous. From germline, CDR1 is MGHRA and CDR2 YSYEKL. The CDR3 length is 13 residues. DNA for the CDR3: TGCGCTAGCAGCCGCGGTGGGAAAGACACCATATATTTT. Protein: CASSRGGKDTIYF.

The chain carries TRBV20-1 and TRBJ2-3; the match to TRBD2 covers 10 bases. The V gene's germline CDR1 is DFQATT and CDR2 SNEGSKA (reference sequence). V trimming: 5 bases; J trimming: 2 bases; junction bases outside the gene matches: 7. The CDR3 runs to 15 residues. The CDR3 DNA reads as TGCAGTGCTGGACAGCGGGAGGGCCTCACAGATACGCAGTATTTT. It encodes CSAGQREGLTDTQYF.

The chain carries TRBV9 and TRBJ2-7, with D possibly TRBD1 on 6 matching bases. The V and J ends lost 0 bases and 0 bases respectively, with 10 bases between them. This CDR3 comprises 15 residues. CDR1 SGDLS and CDR2 YYNGEE come from the germline V gene. CDR3 sequence: CASSVEQGISYEQYF. The CDR3 coding sequence is TGTGCCAGCAGCGTAGAGCAGGGGATCTCCTACGAGCAGTACTTC.

As to this clonotype: The CDR3 end shows no conserved phenylalanine or tryptophan, and so a read error is likely. The gene calls are TRBV3-1 and TRBJ2-5; D may be TRBD1 or TRBD2 (6 bases each). Germline V gene data show CDR1 as LGHDT and CDR2 as YNNKEL (reference sequence). V lost 5 bases, J lost 4 bases, and 17 bases lay in between. CDR3 length: 15 residues. The CDR3 is CASSTQQGGAETQYL. DNA for the CDR3: TGTGCCAGCAGCACCCAACAGGGAGGCGCAGAGACCCAGTACCTC.

V is TRBV9 and J is TRBJ2-3; 8 bases match TRBD2. Germline loops: CDR1 SGDLS, CDR2 YYNGEE. Unmatched junction bases numbered 18, after V lost 3 bases and J lost 0 bases. CDR3 length: 20 residues. The DNA of the CDR3 is TGTGCCAGCAGCGCCCGGAAGTTAGCGGGGAGAGTGGGGAGCACAGATACGCAGTATTTT. Its translation: CASSARKLAGRVGSTDTQYF.

This clonotype was detected a few times. The chain combines TRBV10-3 with TRBJ1-1, with D hard to call. Looked up from germline, CDR1 is ENHRY and CDR2 is SYGVKD. The CDR3 has 15 amino acids. Between the trimmed V and J ends, which lost 6 bases and 0 bases, there was a span of 14 bases. CDR3 sequence reads: CAISPDPKMNTEAFF. CDR3 DNA: TGTGCCATCAGCCCGGATCCGAAGATGAACACTGAAGCTTTCTTT.